This T cell receptor (beta chain) was found in a study of blood T cell repertoires in COVID-19. Study overall: The United States, Italy and Spain provided the acute and convalescent COVID-19 samples. Sources were T cells, B-cell-depleted T cells, or PBMCs; the material itself was cDNA or gDNA.

Germline trimming cut 5 bases from V and 4 bases from J; bases unmatched to any gene: 14. CDR3 size: 17 residues. Germline-derived CDR1 and CDR2 are SEHNR and FQNEAQ (reference sequence). Methods used by the authors: Amplification with reference gene primers provided the estimates of nucleated cell counts. Using immunoSEQ multiplex PCR, the repertoire was profiled, and TCRdb retains in-frame clones only, with some absent. V, J and clone size derive from that table, while D and trimming were established from the DNA sequence. This repertoire shows 130,000 or so clones, 70% to 90% found once; its top ten account for 1.5%.

Material for sequencing was peripheral blood. The J gene is TRBJ1-1, the V gene TRBV7-9, with 9 bases fitting TRBD1. The clonotype originates from an older woman with acute or convalescent COVID-19. In DNA form, the CDR3 reads TGTGCCAGCAGCACACCTGCGGGACAGGGATCGGGCACTGAAGCTTTCTTT. Its translation is CASSTPAGQGSGTEAFF.